This TCR beta chain stems from a study of radiation and T cells in renal cell carcinoma. Study conclusions and caveats: Compared with controls, irradiated tumors had more, larger dominant CDR3 motifs. No pretreatment tumor biopsies were available for baseline clonotypes. Top tumor clonotypes rose in blood 2 weeks post-radiation, then contracted.

In regard to this clone: The target antigen is unknown.

Sample treatment: 15 Gy SBRT to primary tumor, nephrectomy 4 weeks later. Assay: immunoSEQ multiplex PCR; the TCRdb copy retains only in-frame clones and omits some. The sample has roughly 23,000 clones; 47% are singletons. This CDR3 has 15 amino acids. Germline V gene data show CDR1 as MNHEY and CDR2 as SVGAGI. The V end was cut by 2 bases, the J end by 3 bases, with 13 bases between. The sequence was obtained from a woman between 50 and 59 years old with renal cell carcinoma. The chain combines TRBV6-5 with TRBJ1-1, with D unresolved. Sequenced material: tumor tissue, taken from a patient whose treatment included radiotherapy and nephrectomy. Written as DNA, the CDR3 is TGTGCCAGCAGTTACCAAGGGCCCTGGGACACTGAAGCTTTCTTT. Translating gives CASSYQGPWDTEAFF.